The clone carrying this T cell receptor (beta chain) appeared once. Its antigen is unknown. Looked up from germline, CDR1 is SGHRS and CDR2 is YFSETQ. J was trimmed by 1 base and V by 3 bases; bases with no gene match: 7. The CDR3 sequence is 16 residues long. PCR employed 60 Vbeta and 13 Jbeta primers. Repertoires were generated with immunoSEQ multiplex PCR, while TCRdb's copy carries only in-frame clones and drops some. The data show over 110,000 clones, with 75% to 85% seen just once and roughly 6% held by the top ten. These data come from a study of cytomegalovirus exposure and HLA in healthy donors. Findings and caveats of the study: According to a later analysis, most TCR beta chains associated with CMV appeared HLA-restricted. Most TCRs appeared rarely, but some public TCRs recurred in many donors.

The genes are TRBV5-1 and TRBJ2-1, with TRBD2 matching over 7 bases. Sequencing used PBMCs. The source is a woman in her thirties or forties in good health and CMV-seropositive. The CDR3 bases are TGCGCCAGCAGCTGGGGACTATCCGGTTCCTACAATGAGCAGTTCTTC. Protein sequence: CASSWGLSGSYNEQFF.